The 16 T cell receptor beta chains below all came from one sample that was sequenced in a study of human T cells and chemical hapten exposure. TCRdb recomputed calls from the RACE reads with MiXCR, one row per CDR3 protein. The sample lists 84,000 or so distinct CDR3 sequences, more than 9% occurring once. The time point: patch test 1, 2 weeks after DPC sensitization. The treatment was: therapeutic diphenylcyclopropenone sensitization with weekly scalp DPC. Source: whole blood, taken in connection with sensitization to the hapten diphenylcyclopropenone (DPC). The receptors derive from a man in his forties or fifties with alopecia areata. Some clones in this sample may be carry-over from other donors' samples.

In this sample, this clonotype turned up a few times. The chain recombines TRBV11-2 with TRBJ2-3; tentative D call: TRBD1 (6 bases). The CDR3 extends over 15 amino acids. Germline lookup yields CDR1 SGHAT and CDR2 FQNNGV. Trimming pared 0 bases from V and 2 bases from J, leaving 9 bases between. The CDR3 DNA reads as TGTGCCAGCAGCTTAGACACAGGGCACACAGATACGCAGTATTTT. Its translation: CASSLDTGHTDTQYF.

This chain joins TRBV5-4 and TRBJ2-3, with unresolved D. The CDR3 has 12 residues. The V end lost 6 bases, the J end lost 6 bases, and 11 bases lay between the germline ends. CDR1 and CDR2 (germline): SGHNT, YYREEE (reference sequence). The CDR3 protein is CASKGTGDTQYF. CDR3 bases: TGTGCCAGCAAGGGAACCGGGGATACGCAGTATTTT. Full variable domain (missing parts from reference TRBV5-4 and TRBJ2-3): ETGVTQSPTHLIKTRGQQVTLRCSSQSGHNTVSWYQQALGQGPQFIFQYYREEENGRGNFPPRFSGLQFPNYSSELNVNALELDDSALYLCASKGTGDTQYFGPGTRLTVL.

This clonotype was observed a few times. The chain is built from TRBV4-3 and TRBJ2-3; 7 bases match TRBD1. Germline V gene lookup returns CDR1 LGHNA and CDR2 YSLEER. The V segment lost 5 bases and the J segment 0 bases; nucleotides outside the gene matches: 8. The CDR3 totals 16 residues. The CDR3 nucleotides are TGCGCCAGCAGCATTCGGGACAGCCCGAGCACAGATACGCAGTATTTT. It encodes CASSIRDSPSTDTQYF.

This clonotype was found a few times. The chain recombines TRBV6-5 with TRBJ1-2, with unresolved D. From germline, CDR1 is MNHEY and CDR2 SVGAGI. The CDR3 totals 14 residues. The V end lost 0 bases, the J end lost 4 bases, and 9 bases lay between the germline ends. CDR3 DNA: TGTGCCAGCAGTTACTCTAGGAGCGTCTATGGCTACACCTTC. This encodes CASSYSRSVYGYTF.

The J gene is TRBJ1-5, the V gene TRBV7-2; tentatively, D is TRBD1 (6 bases). V lost 5 bases to trimming and J lost 6 bases, with 20 bases between them. The CDR3 consists of 16 residues. CDR1 and CDR2 from the germline V gene are SGHTA and FQGNSA. The CDR3 DNA reads as TGTGCCAGCAGCCCCCAAGATAGGGGGTTGGGTCAGCCCCAGCATTTT. The encoded protein is CASSPQDRGLGQPQHF.

This clonotype was seen a few times. This chain connects TRBV29-1 to TRBJ2-5; D call uncertain. Trimming pared 0 bases from V and 7 bases from J, leaving 6 bases between. The germline gives CDR1 SQVTM, CDR2 ANQGSEA. The CDR3 consists of 11 residues. The CDR3 region has the DNA TGCAGCGTTGAAGATTTAGGGACCCAGTACTTC. It codes for CSVEDLGTQYF.

J is TRBJ1-4 and V is TRBV19; 9 bases align to TRBD1. Germline V lookup: CDR1 LNHDA, CDR2 SQIVND (reference sequence). The CDR3 runs 13 residues. V was clipped by 11 bases and J by 4 bases; unmatched bases: 5. The CDR3 protein is CAAAGQGNEKLFF. The CDR3 region has the DNA TGTGCCGCCGCGGGACAGGGTAATGAAAAACTGTTTTTT.

This clonotype was seen more than once but under ten times. The rearrangement links TRBV6-5 to TRBJ2-5; D may be TRBD1 (5 bases). CDR3 length equals 17 residues. V was trimmed by 0 bases and J by 4 bases, leaving 18 bases between them. Germline CDR1 MNHEY, CDR2 SVGAGI. The CDR3 DNA sequence: TGTGCCAGCAGTTACTCCTTACGGACATTGGAGAGAGAGACCCAGTACTTC. Its translation: CASSYSLRTLERETQYF.

In its sample, this clonotype was seen a few times. The J gene is TRBJ2-3, the V gene TRBV5-5; D is uncertain. The CDR3 runs to 12 residues. Germline-derived CDR1 and CDR2 are SGHKS and YYEKEE (reference sequence). With 4 bases removed from V and 2 bases from J, the gap between germline ends came to 5 bases. CDR3 nucleotide sequence: TGTGCCAGCAGCGGGGTCACAGATACGCAGTATTTT. It translates to CASSGVTDTQYF.

The J gene is TRBJ1-4, the V gene TRBV7-9; a weak D match, TRBD1 (5 bases). This CDR3 is 13 amino acids long. With 7 bases removed from V and 8 bases from J, the gap between germline ends came to 14 bases. Looked up from germline, CDR1 is SEHNR and CDR2 is FQNEAQ (reference sequence). CDR3 loop: CASIQGAGEKLFF. Written as DNA, the CDR3 is TGTGCCAGCATACAAGGGGCTGGGGAAAAACTGTTTTTT.

The V gene is TRBV21-1, the J gene TRBJ2-7; TRBD2, the table's D call, was not compared with the DNA. TRBV21-1 is a listed pseudogene. The CDR3 consists of 16 residues. CDR3 nucleotide sequence: TGTGCCAGCAGCAAAGCGCGGGGACTAGCGGTCTACGAGCAGTACTTC. Amino acids: CASSKARGLAVYEQYF.

CDR3 in DNA: TGTGCCAGCAGCTTGAGCGGGGGGAATGAGCAGTTCTTC. The encoded protein is CASSLSGGNEQFF. The gene calls are TRBV5-6 and TRBJ2-1, with TRBD2 matching 9 bases. V shed 1 base, J shed 7 bases, and the junction held 0 bases outside the gene matches. The germline V gene has CDR1 SGHDT and CDR2 YYEEEE. The CDR3 contains 13 residues. Supplemented by reference TRBV5-6 and TRBJ2-1, the full variable domain reads DAGVTQSPTHLIKTRGQQVTLRCSPKSGHDTVSWYQQALGQGPQFIFQYYEEEERQRGNFPDRFSGHQFPNYSSELNVNALLLGDSALYLCASSLSGGNEQFFGPGTRLTVL.

This clonotype was counted a few times. Here the CDR3 DNA reads TGCGCCAGCAGCCACGGGACTAGCGGGAGCAATGAGCAGTTCTTC. Translating gives CASSHGTSGSNEQFF. The rearrangement joins TRBV4-1 to TRBJ2-1, with 14 bases aligning to TRBD2. Germline trimming cut 3 bases from V and 6 bases from J; bases unmatched to any gene: 1. The germline gives CDR1 MGHRA, CDR2 YSYEKL. The CDR3 sequence is 15 residues long.

This clonotype was detected many times. This chain connects TRBV6-6 to TRBJ2-1; 11 nucleotides line up with TRBD2. The V and J ends lost 2 bases and 9 bases, in that order; junction bases with no gene match: 12. CDR3 length equals 17 residues. Germline CDR1 is MNHNY and CDR2 is SVGAGI (reference sequence). For the CDR3, the DNA is TGTGCCAGCAGTTACCCGGGAAGGCTAGCGGGAGGCGGTGAGCAGTTCTTC. Encoded protein: CASSYPGRLAGGGEQFF.

This sequence joins TRBV5-4 and TRBJ1-5; 7 nucleotides agree with TRBD1. In germline, CDR1 is SGHNT, CDR2 YYREEE (reference sequence). The length of the CDR3 is 14 residues. With 4 bases clipped from V and 5 bases from J, the junction kept 6 bases outside the gene matches. The CDR3 DNA reads TGTGCCAGCAGCCTACAGGGGACCGATCAGCCCCAGCATTTT. Translated: CASSLQGTDQPQHF.

The chain carries TRBV19 and TRBJ1-5, with D perhaps TRBD1 (6 bases). Germline V gene data show CDR1 as LNHDA and CDR2 as SQIVND (reference sequence). CDR3 length equals 14 residues. Trimming stripped 2 bases from V and 3 bases from J, with 8 bases between. CDR3 loop: CASSIQGLNQPQHF. Here the CDR3 DNA reads TGTGCCAGTAGTATACAGGGGCTCAATCAGCCCCAGCATTTT.